This T cell receptor beta chain was captured in a study of neurological immune-mediated disorders. This clonotype was seen ten or more times. The germline gives CDR1 MGHRA, CDR2 YSYEKL. This CDR3 has 13 residues. Trimming cost V 1 base and J 6 bases, with 9 bases left between them. TCRdb re-analysed the 5' RACE reads in MiXCR, keeping a single row per CDR3 protein. The sample gives more than 20,000 distinct CDR3 sequences, almost 2.5% of which show up once; around 2% is in the top ten. The receptor was derived from a woman in her forties or fifties with multiple sclerosis. The sequencing sample was made of PBMCs. This chain joins TRBV4-1 and TRBJ1-1; no clear D. For the CDR3, the DNA is TGCGCCAGCAGCCAAGGCCGCGCAGCTGAAGCTTTCTTT. Translated: CASSQGRAAEAFF.